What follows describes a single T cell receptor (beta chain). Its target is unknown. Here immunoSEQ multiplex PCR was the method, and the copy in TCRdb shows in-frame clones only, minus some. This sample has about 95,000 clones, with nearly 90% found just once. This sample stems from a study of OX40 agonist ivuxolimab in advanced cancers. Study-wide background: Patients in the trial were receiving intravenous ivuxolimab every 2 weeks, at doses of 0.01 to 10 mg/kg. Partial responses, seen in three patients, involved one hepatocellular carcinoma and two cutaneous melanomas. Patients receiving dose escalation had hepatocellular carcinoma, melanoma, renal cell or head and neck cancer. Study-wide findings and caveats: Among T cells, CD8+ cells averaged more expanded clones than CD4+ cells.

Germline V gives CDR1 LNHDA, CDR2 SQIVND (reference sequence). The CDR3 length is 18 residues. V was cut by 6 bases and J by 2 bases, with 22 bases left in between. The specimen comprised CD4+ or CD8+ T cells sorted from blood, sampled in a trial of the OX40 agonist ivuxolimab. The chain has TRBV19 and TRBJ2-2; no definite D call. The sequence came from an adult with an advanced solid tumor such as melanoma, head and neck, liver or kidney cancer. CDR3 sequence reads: CASRKGGIFTLNTGELFF. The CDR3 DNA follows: TGTGCCAGTAGAAAGGGTGGGATCTTCACACTCAACACCGGGGAGCTGTTTTTT.